This is a list of T cell receptor beta chains from one sample in a study of response to subunit inactivated influenza vaccine. From the RT-PCR reads, TCRdb called clonotypes with MiXCR, one entry per CDR3 protein. Here the sample spans a few hundred thousand distinct CDR3 sequences, 9.5% to 15% being singletons. Sequencing was performed on non-naive T cells sorted from PBMCs, taken less than 15 days before vaccination. These receptors all stem from a man aged 50 to 59 who received an inactivated influenza vaccine. The CDR3 runs from the conserved cysteine through the conserved F or W. The D gene is left open where the match is weak. The size field is filled for only some rows; it gives once, few, many or a size class.

v_call	clone_size	d_call	j_call	cdr3_aa	cdr3_nt
TRBV12-3/TRBV12-4	-	-	TRBJ2-1	CASSSTGGGSYNEQFF	TGTGCCAGCAGTTCGACCGGAGGTGGCTCCTACAATGAGCAGTTCTTC
TRBV7-8	-	TRBD2	TRBJ2-1	CASSLPAGGYNEQFF	TGTGCCAGCAGCTTACCAGCGGGGGGGTACAATGAGCAGTTCTTC
TRBV4-3	-	-	TRBJ1-2	CASSQGQVGYGYTF	TGCGCCAGCAGCCAAGGACAAGTTGGCTATGGCTACACCTTC
TRBV11-2	-	TRBD1	TRBJ2-1	CASSETGYKQFF	TGTGCCAGCAGCGAGACAGGGTACAAGCAGTTCTTC
TRBV20-1	few	-	TRBJ2-1	CSARRLYNEQFF	TGCAGTGCTAGGAGGTTATACAATGAGCAGTTCTTC
TRBV4-1	-	-	TRBJ2-3	CASSQGAGLPLPTQYF	TGCGCCAGCAGCCAAGGAGCAGGTTTGCCCCTTCCTACGCAGTATTTT
TRBV29-1	many	-	TRBJ1-1	CSVRRQGRNTEAFF	TGCAGCGTCCGCCGGCAGGGGCGAAACACTGAAGCTTTCTTT
TRBV5-1	many	-	TRBJ1-1	CASSTLPTLNTEAFF	TGCGCCAGCAGCACCCTACCTACTCTGAACACTGAAGCTTTCTTT
TRBV12-3/TRBV12-4	few	-	TRBJ1-1	CASGEGKNTEAFF	TGTGCCAGCGGAGAGGGAAAAAACACTGAAGCTTTCTTT
TRBV7-2	few	TRBD2	TRBJ2-5	CASSRTGTSRETQYF	TGTGCCAGCAGCCGTACCGGGACTAGCAGAGAGACCCAGTACTTC
TRBV5-1	many	-	TRBJ2-3	CASSPGPSTDTQYF	TGCGCCAGCAGCCCGGGTCCAAGCACAGATACGCAGTATTTT
TRBV14	-	-	TRBJ1-1	CASSQGGVRVTEAFF	TGTGCCAGCAGCCAAGGAGGAGTCAGGGTGACTGAAGCTTTCTTT
TRBV3-1	-	TRBD2	TRBJ2-1	CASSRGSGTSGSWGQFF	TGTGCCAGCAGCCGTGGCTCCGGGACTAGCGGGTCCTGGGGGCAGTTCTTC
TRBV30	once	TRBD2	TRBJ2-5	CAWSVGLAGGETQYF	TGTGCCTGGAGTGTGGGACTAGCGGGGGGGGAGACCCAGTACTTC
TRBV28	many	-	TRBJ2-1	CASRTSGTGAYNEQFF	TGTGCCAGTAGAACATCCGGGACTGGCGCCTACAATGAGCAGTTCTTC
TRBV3-1	-	TRBD1	TRBJ2-3	CASSSDRLTDTQYF	TGTGCCAGCAGCTCGGACAGGTTAACAGATACGCAGTATTTT
TRBV12-3/TRBV12-4	few	-	TRBJ1-2	CASSWGPIYGYTF	TGTGCCAGCAGTTGGGGGCCCATCTATGGCTACACCTTC
TRBV3-1	many	-	TRBJ2-7	CASSQDSGTYEQYF	TGTGCCAGCAGCCAAGACTCCGGAACCTACGAGCAGTACTTC
TRBV7-2	few	-	TRBJ2-5	CASSSGSQETQYF	TGTGCCAGCAGCTCCGGGTCCCAAGAGACCCAGTACTTC
TRBV29-1	-	-	TRBJ1-1	CSVEEFGRNTEAFF	TGCAGCGTTGAAGAATTCGGACGGAACACTGAAGCTTTCTTT
TRBV6-2/TRBV6-3	-	-	TRBJ2-1	CASSPGRLALGLSHYNEQFF	TGTGCCAGCAGCCCCGGTCGCCTAGCGTTGGGCTTATCACACTACAATGAGCAGTTCTTC
TRBV5-1	many	TRBD2	TRBJ2-1	CASSSPGLAGGYNEQFF	TGCGCCAGCAGCTCGCCGGGACTAGCGGGAGGATACAATGAGCAGTTCTTC
TRBV28	-	-	TRBJ1-5	CANSLVSSNQPQHF	TGTGCCAACAGTTTAGTATCTAGCAATCAGCCCCAGCATTTT
TRBV2	-	-	TRBJ2-5	CASHRDFQETQYF	TGTGCCAGCCACCGGGACTTTCAAGAGACCCAGTACTTC
TRBV20-1	many	-	TRBJ2-3	CSAIASDTQYF	TGCAGTGCTATCGCTTCAGATACGCAGTATTTT
TRBV5-5	few	-	TRBJ2-7	CASSYLQASGSYEQYF	TGTGCCAGCAGCTATCTACAGGCCTCGGGATCCTACGAGCAGTACTTC
TRBV29-1	many	TRBD1	TRBJ2-5	CSVRQGSSETQYF	TGCAGCGTCCGACAGGGAAGCTCAGAGACCCAGTACTTC
TRBV3-1	many	-	TRBJ2-1	CASSRRGAGWGGDEQFF	TGTGCCAGCAGCCGAAGGGGGGCGGGATGGGGTGGCGATGAGCAGTTCTTC
TRBV20-1	few	-	TRBJ2-3	CSASIGGLSTDTQYF	TGCAGTGCTTCGATAGGAGGTCTGAGCACAGATACGCAGTATTTT
TRBV4-1	many	TRBD2	TRBJ2-1	CASSQPTYLAGGVNEQFF	TGCGCCAGCAGCCAACCAACCTACCTAGCGGGGGGCGTGAATGAGCAGTTCTTC
TRBV6-1	few	-	TRBJ1-5	CASSEDGRGSAQHF	TGTGCCAGCAGTGAAGACGGCAGGGGTTCGGCCCAGCATTTT
TRBV20-1	few	TRBD2	TRBJ2-3	CSARGFSGGPPGTQYF	TGCAGTGCTAGAGGGTTTAGCGGGGGGCCTCCAGGTACGCAGTATTTT
TRBV14	few	-	TRBJ2-7	CASSRAGQSWGQYF	TGTGCCAGCAGCCGGGCCGGACAAAGCTGGGGGCAGTACTTC
TRBV9	few	-	TRBJ1-1	CASSVRPSNTEAFF	TGTGCCAGCAGCGTACGCCCAAGTAACACTGAAGCTTTCTTT
TRBV12-3/TRBV12-4	-	-	TRBJ1-1	CASRRLEGPPGEAFF	TGTGCCAGCAGACGGCTAGAAGGACCCCCGGGTGAAGCTTTCTTT
TRBV7-8	once	TRBD1	TRBJ2-4	CASSSPIGQGGNIQYF	TGTGCCAGCAGCTCCCCAATCGGACAGGGCGGAAACATTCAGTACTTC
TRBV12-3/TRBV12-4	many	-	TRBJ2-1	CASSLAHNSYNEQFF	TGTGCCAGCAGTTTAGCACATAACTCCTACAATGAGCAGTTCTTC
TRBV15	-	TRBD1	TRBJ2-1	CATSTVTGDYNEQFF	TGTGCCACCAGCACCGTGACAGGGGACTACAATGAGCAGTTCTTC
TRBV20-1	-	-	TRBJ1-5	CSALPGAGNQPQHF	TGCAGTGCCCTCCCGGGGGCGGGCAATCAGCCCCAGCATTTT
TRBV5-4	-	-	TRBJ2-1	CASRSGYNEQFF	TGTGCCAGCAGAAGCGGATACAATGAGCAGTTCTTC
TRBV7-2	few	TRBD1	TRBJ2-2	CASSPTGATGELFF	TGTGCCAGCAGCCCTACAGGGGCCACCGGGGAGCTGTTTTTT
TRBV5-1	few	-	TRBJ1-2	CASSPIGDPMLGGYTF	TGCGCCAGCAGCCCGATCGGGGATCCCATGCTTGGGGGCTACACCTTC
TRBV12-3/TRBV12-4	few	-	TRBJ2-1	CASSRGEGEQFF	TGTGCCAGCAGTCGCGGTGAAGGTGAGCAGTTCTTC
TRBV27	-	TRBD1	TRBJ2-7	CASSDRGRIEQYF	TGTGCCAGCAGTGACAGGGGGCGCATCGAGCAGTACTTC
TRBV12-3/TRBV12-4	many	-	TRBJ2-1	CASSRGNKQFF	TGTGCCAGCAGTCGAGGTAACAAGCAGTTCTTC
TRBV30	-	TRBD1	TRBJ2-4	CAAGTGRRSMDIQYF	TGTGCCGCGGGGACAGGACGCCGATCGATGGACATTCAGTACTTC
TRBV12-3/TRBV12-4	many	-	TRBJ2-3	CASSRRDSTDTQYF	TGTGCCAGCAGCCGTCGGGACAGCACAGATACGCAGTATTTT
TRBV27	many	-	TRBJ2-2	CASSLWAGELFF	TGTGCCAGCAGTTTATGGGCCGGGGAGCTGTTTTTT